Each of the 27 T cell receptor beta chains below was sequenced from the same sample in a study of radiotherapy plus CTLA-4 blockade in lung cancer. The assay was immunoSEQ multiplex PCR, and TCRdb's table has in-frame clones only and misses some. The sample yields about 76,000 clones, under 90% seen once. The sample here was peripheral blood, taken from a patient treated with radiotherapy plus ipilimumab. Source of these receptors: a human donor with non-small cell lung cancer who had stable disease on radiotherapy plus ipilimumab.

The genes are TRBV7-8 and TRBJ1-1, with D possibly matching TRBD1 (5 bases). This CDR3 is built from 14 residues. CDR1 and CDR2 from the germline V gene are SGHVS and FQNEAQ. V shed 4 bases and J shed 3 bases, with 12 bases lying between them. Written as DNA, the CDR3 is TGTGCCAGCAGCTCGGGACTTCGGGACACTGAAGCTTTCTTT. Amino acids: CASSSGLRDTEAFF. Supplemented by reference TRBV7-8 and TRBJ1-1, the full variable domain reads GAGVSQSPRYKVAKRGQDVALRCDPISGHVSLFWYQQALGQGPEFLTYFQNEAQLDKSGLPSDRFFAERPEGSVSTLKIQRTQQEDSAVYLCASSSGLRDTEAFFGQGTRLTVV.

The rearrangement joins TRBV7-8 to TRBJ2-5, with TRBD2 matching over 8 bases. CDR1 and CDR2 from the germline V gene are SGHVS and FQNEAQ. This CDR3 region has 14 residues. The ends lost 5 bases at V and 4 bases at J; junction bases unmatched: 6. CDR3 nucleotides: TGTGCCAGCAGCATACCGGGACTAGTAGAGACCCAGTACTTC. Translated: CASSIPGLVETQYF.

V is TRBV2 and J is TRBJ1-2, with D perhaps matching TRBD1 (6 bases). CDR3 length: 15 amino acids. The germline CDR1 and CDR2 sequences are SNHLY and FYNNEI. Trimming pared 3 bases from V and 0 bases from J, leaving 11 bases between. The DNA for the CDR3 is TGTGCCAGCAGTGAGACGGGGGGCCCTAACTATGGCTACACCTTC. It translates to CASSETGGPNYGYTF. Supplemented by reference TRBV2 and TRBJ1-2, the full variable domain reads EPEVTQTPSHQVTQMGQEVILRCVPISNHLYFYWYRQILGQKVEFLVSFYNNEISEKSEIFDDQFSVERPDGSNFTLKIRSTKLEDSAMYFCASSETGGPNYGYTFGSGTRLTVV.

This chain uses TRBV5-1 with TRBJ2-3, with a weak D call TRBD1 (7 bases). V lost 0 bases and J lost 3, with 11 bases in between. The CDR3 covers 15 residues. In germline, CDR1 is SGHRS, CDR2 YFSETQ. DNA for the CDR3: TGCGCCAGCAGCTTGGTGGCAGGGGGGACAGATACGCAGTATTTT. It encodes CASSLVAGGTDTQYF.

The rearrangement uses TRBV7-2 and TRBJ1-6; TRBD1 matches at 10 bases. V dropped 5 bases and J dropped 6; count of bases not matched to a gene: 4. The CDR3 runs 15 residues. Per germline, CDR1 SGHTA and CDR2 FQGNSA. The CDR3 is CASSTRQGANSPLHF. CDR3 DNA sequence: TGTGCCAGCAGCACCCGACAGGGGGCTAATTCACCCCTCCACTTT.

The chain combines TRBV2 with TRBJ2-1, with a weak D call TRBD2 (6 bases). V was shortened by 10 bases and J by 5 bases, with 18 bases between the two germline ends. This CDR3 has 14 amino acids. Germline-derived CDR1 and CDR2 are SNHLY and FYNNEI. CDR3 amino acids: CAIEEGLPDNEQFF. Here the CDR3 DNA reads TGTGCCATCGAAGAGGGACTGCCCGACAATGAGCAGTTCTTC.

This clone was recorded a few times. J is TRBJ2-1 and V is TRBV19, with 15 positions matching TRBD2. The germline V gene encodes CDR1 LNHDA and CDR2 SQIVND (reference sequence). This CDR3 contains 15 residues. Losses at the gene ends were 5 bases for V and 14 bases for J; bases not matched to a gene: 10. CDR3 sequence reads: CASSVPGLAGGGEFF. In nucleotides, the CDR3 is TGTGCCAGTAGTGTTCCGGGACTAGCGGGAGGTGGTGAGTTCTTC.

The chain links TRBV2 to TRBJ1-4, with 7 bases aligning to TRBD1. Germline assignment: CDR1 SNHLY and CDR2 FYNNEI. CDR3 length: 16 residues. The V and J ends lost 3 bases and 0 bases, in that order; junction bases with no gene match: 4. DNA of the CDR3: TGTGCCAGCAGTGAGGACAGGACTGCAACTAATGAAAAACTGTTTTTT. It is translated as CASSEDRTATNEKLFF.

The V call is TRBV2, the J call TRBJ2-1; 13 bases agree with TRBD2. The junction had 7 bases not matched to a gene; V was cut back by 4 bases and J by 7 bases. The CDR3 runs to 16 residues. Germline V gives CDR1 SNHLY, CDR2 FYNNEI. Here the CDR3 reads CASSAPGLAGRNEQFF. CDR3 nucleotides: TGTGCCAGCAGTGCGCCGGGACTAGCGGGAAGAAATGAGCAGTTCTTC.

This chain connects TRBV4-1 to TRBJ2-7; maybe TRBD1 (6 bases). Between the trimmed V and J ends, which lost 1 base and 0 bases, there was a span of 10 bases. Per germline, CDR1 MGHRA and CDR2 YSYEKL. The length of the CDR3 is 15 residues. CDR3 DNA sequence: TGCGCCAGCAGCCAAGGCCCACAGGGCTCCTACGAGCAGTACTTC. Residues: CASSQGPQGSYEQYF.

CDR3 sequence (DNA): TGTGCCAGCCGGGACAGGGGGTCCTACGAGCAGTACTTC. The encoded protein is CASRDRGSYEQYF. This rearrangement joins TRBV25-1 to TRBJ2-7, with 11 bases that match TRBD1. This CDR3 contains 13 residues. CDR1 and CDR2 from the germline V gene are MGHDK and SYGVNS. V shed 8 bases, J shed 1 base, and the junction held 1 base outside the gene matches.

This chain uses TRBV11-2 with TRBJ2-1; D uncertain. The CDR3 runs 12 residues. Trimming took 6 bases from V and 5 from J, leaving 8 bases between them. In germline, CDR1 is SGHAT, CDR2 FQNNGV. The CDR3 loop is CASRSGDNEQFF. The CDR3 nucleotides are TGTGCCAGCAGGAGTGGGGACAATGAGCAGTTCTTC.

This clone appeared once. The chain couples TRBV28 to TRBJ2-5, with TRBD1 matching over 9 bases. From germline, CDR1 is MDHEN and CDR2 SYDVKM. This CDR3 contains 14 residues. The V gene end was trimmed by 8 bases and the J gene end by 4 bases; junction bases not matched to a gene: 8. The DNA for the CDR3 is TGTGCCAGCCAATCAACAGGGGGCACAGAGACCCAGTACTTC. Translated, it gives CASQSTGGTETQYF. Based on the CDR3 plus reference TRBV28 and TRBJ2-5, the full variable domain is DVKVTQSSRYLVKRTGEKVFLECVQDMDHENMFWYRQDPGLGLRLIYFSYDVKMKEKGDIPEGYSVSREKKERFSLILESASTNQTSMYLCASQSTGGTETQYFGPGTRLLVL.

This clone appeared a few times. The chain links TRBV14 to TRBJ1-2; tentative D call: TRBD1 (5 bases). Germline CDR1 and CDR2: SGHDN and FVKESK. Trimming took off 0 bases at V and 3 bases at J, with 14 bases between the two ends. The CDR3 contains 16 residues. This CDR3 is CASSQDFGASDYGYTF. CDR3 DNA sequence: TGTGCCAGCAGCCAAGATTTCGGGGCTTCGGACTATGGCTACACCTTC.

The chain is built from TRBV28 and TRBJ2-7, with D perhaps TRBD1 (6 bases). V lost 4 bases and J 0 bases, leaving 13 bases between the germline ends. Germline CDR1 reads MDHEN; CDR2 reads SYDVKM. The CDR3 is 15 residues long. CDR3 sequence: CASSSHRVASYEQYF. The CDR3 bases are TGTGCCAGCAGTTCCCACAGGGTCGCCTCCTACGAGCAGTACTTC.

The chain employs TRBV7-2 and TRBJ1-2; D is possibly TRBD1 (6 bases). Germline-derived CDR1 and CDR2 are SGHTA and FQGNSA. The CDR3 runs to 15 residues. Trimming cost V 3 bases and J 5 bases, with 16 bases left between them. The CDR3 nucleotides are TGTGCCAGCAGCTTGGGGGTAGGGGGGCGGTATGGCTACACCTTC. Translated: CASSLGVGGRYGYTF.

The rearrangement links TRBV7-3 to TRBJ2-3, with D perhaps matching TRBD1 (6 bases). The CDR3 loop spans 15 amino acids. V was cut by 2 bases and J by 1 base, with 10 bases left in between. Germline CDR1 reads SGHTA; CDR2 reads FQGTGA. CDR3 sequence: CASSLGRGGTDTQYF. Here the CDR3 DNA reads TGTGCCAGCAGCTTAGGCAGGGGAGGCACAGATACGCAGTATTTT.

V usage is TRBV10-1 and J usage is TRBJ2-3, with 11 positions matching TRBD2. This CDR3 spans 15 amino acids. Unmatched junction bases numbered 9, after V lost 8 bases and J lost 5 bases. Germline CDR1 is WNHNN and CDR2 is SYGVQD (reference sequence). The CDR3 spells CASGTSGVGGDTQYF. DNA for the CDR3: TGCGCCAGCGGGACTAGCGGAGTTGGGGGAGATACGCAGTATTTT.

The chain carries TRBV27 and TRBJ2-1, with D possibly being TRBD1 (5 bases). CDR3 size: 13 residues. Germline CDR1 is MNHEY and CDR2 is SMNVEV (reference sequence). The V end was cut by 1 base, the J end by 10 bases, with 11 bases between. The CDR3 nucleotides are TGTGCCAGCAGTTTATTGGGGCTCGGAGAGCAGTTCTTC. Residues: CASSLLGLGEQFF.

The rearrangement uses TRBV6-1 and TRBJ1-2; D remains unclear. V was trimmed by 1 base and J by 0 bases, leaving 9 bases between them. Looked up from germline, CDR1 is MNHNS and CDR2 is SASEGT. This CDR3 has 15 amino acids. This chain's CDR3 is CASSEESAANYGYTF. DNA for the CDR3: TGTGCCAGCAGTGAAGAGTCGGCAGCTAACTATGGCTACACCTTC.

V gene TRBV18 combines with J gene TRBJ1-1; a weak D match, TRBD1 (5 bases). Germline CDR1 and CDR2: KGHSH and LQKENI. The CDR3 totals 15 residues. Deletions cut 1 base from V and 0 bases from J, with 9 bases between. CDR3 amino acids: CASSPRDGMNTEAFF. CDR3 nucleotides: TGTGCCAGCTCACCACGGGACGGGATGAACACTGAAGCTTTCTTT.

This sequence joins TRBV28 and TRBJ2-5; TRBD2 matches 9 bases. The J call is doubtful: the DNA matches TRBJ2-7 better. The CDR3 is 14 amino acids. CDR1 is MDHEN and CDR2 is SYDVKM in the germline V gene. This CDR3 is CASSWGGRALEQYF. CDR3 nucleotide sequence: TGTGCCAGCAGTTGGGGCGGGAGGGCTCTCGAGCAGTACTTC.

V usage is TRBV27 and J usage is TRBJ2-3; D is ambiguous. This CDR3 contains 16 residues. V dropped 6 bases and J dropped 0 bases, with 16 bases sitting between them. Per germline, CDR1 MNHEY and CDR2 SMNVEV (reference sequence). CDR3 bases: TGTGCCAGCAGGCCAGAAGTTGCTGCTAGCACAGATACGCAGTATTTT. Amino acid sequence: CASRPEVAASTDTQYF.

The chain couples TRBV29-1 to TRBJ2-1, with D possibly being TRBD1 (7 bases). There are 14 residues in the CDR3. The germline CDR1 and CDR2 sequences are SQVTM and ANQGSEA. V lost 4 bases and J 2 bases, leaving 12 bases between the germline ends. The CDR3 coding sequence is TGCAGCGTTGTGGCAGGGGGGACCTACAATGAGCAGTTCTTC. It yields the protein CSVVAGGTYNEQFF.

The V and J genes are TRBV9 and TRBJ2-2, with D perhaps matching TRBD1 (5 bases). Trimming removed 2 bases at V and 15 bases at J, with 20 bases between. This CDR3 region has 14 residues. Germline CDR1 SGDLS, CDR2 YYNGEE. CDR3 in amino acids: CASSVGAGYNMLFF. The CDR3, as DNA: TGTGCCAGCAGCGTTGGGGCCGGATACAACATGTTGTTTTTT.

This chain links TRBV6-1 with TRBJ2-7; D remains ambiguous. The germline V gene has CDR1 MNHNS and CDR2 SASEGT. This CDR3 region has 16 residues. The germline V and J ends were trimmed by 3 bases and 1 base, with 16 bases remaining between them. The CDR3 DNA is TGTGCCAGCAGTGAGCCCCCGGGTAGGACGTCCTACGAGCAGTACTTC. The encoded protein is CASSEPPGRTSYEQYF.

The CDR3 nucleotides read TGTGCCAGCAGCCCCGGGACATTAACATACGGGGAGCTGTTTTTT. Its translation is CASSPGTLTYGELFF. The genes are TRBV5-4 and TRBJ2-2; D is possibly TRBD1 (6 bases). Deletions cut 4 bases from V and 7 bases from J, with 17 bases between. Germline V CDR1 and CDR2: SGHNT, YYREEE (reference sequence). This CDR3 region has 15 residues.